This T cell receptor beta chain comes out of a study of cytomegalovirus exposure and HLA in healthy donors. Study-level findings and limits: Some highly shared sequence variants likely arose as a pipeline artifact.

All donors participated as healthy donors of bone marrow. Researchers ran the PCR with 60 Vbeta and 13 Jbeta primers. Produced via immunoSEQ multiplex PCR; TCRdb's table is partial and in-frame only. The sample shows roughly 200,000 clones, less than 85% of them seen only once. Worth noting for this clone: Its antigen is undetermined.

This sequence was found in a man younger than 35 in good health and CMV-seronegative. The sequencing sample was made of PBMCs.

CDR3 in amino acids: CSGFRQGIPEAFF. The CDR3 DNA is TGCAGCGGTTTTCGGCAGGGGATCCCTGAAGCTTTCTTT. This sequence joins TRBV29-1 and TRBJ1-1, with D possibly TRBD1 on 6 matching bases. Trimming cost V 7 bases and J 6 bases, with 18 bases left between them. From germline, CDR1 is SQVTM and CDR2 ANQGSEA. The CDR3 has 13 residues.